Reported below is one T cell receptor beta chain. This sample also contains other DNA sequences that code for the same CDR3. Germline CDR1 is MNHEY and CDR2 is SMNVEV (reference sequence). Trimming took 6 bases from V and 4 from J, leaving 10 bases between them. The CDR3 covers 12 residues. This sample is part of a study of shared clonotypes between healthy human individuals. The method was immunoSEQ multiplex PCR; TCRdb's version includes in-frame clones alone and lacks a portion of them. The table records 2 million to 2.5 million clones, approximately 94% of them present only once. This TCR derives from a man aged 18 to 29 in good health. Sequencing input: naive CD4+ T cells sorted from blood. As to subset: CD45RA+ positively selected. The rearrangement joins TRBV27 to TRBJ2-7; D may be TRBD1 (6 bases). The CDR3 DNA follows: TGTGCCAGCAGCCCCCAGGGGTACGAGCAGTACTTC. This encodes CASSPQGYEQYF.